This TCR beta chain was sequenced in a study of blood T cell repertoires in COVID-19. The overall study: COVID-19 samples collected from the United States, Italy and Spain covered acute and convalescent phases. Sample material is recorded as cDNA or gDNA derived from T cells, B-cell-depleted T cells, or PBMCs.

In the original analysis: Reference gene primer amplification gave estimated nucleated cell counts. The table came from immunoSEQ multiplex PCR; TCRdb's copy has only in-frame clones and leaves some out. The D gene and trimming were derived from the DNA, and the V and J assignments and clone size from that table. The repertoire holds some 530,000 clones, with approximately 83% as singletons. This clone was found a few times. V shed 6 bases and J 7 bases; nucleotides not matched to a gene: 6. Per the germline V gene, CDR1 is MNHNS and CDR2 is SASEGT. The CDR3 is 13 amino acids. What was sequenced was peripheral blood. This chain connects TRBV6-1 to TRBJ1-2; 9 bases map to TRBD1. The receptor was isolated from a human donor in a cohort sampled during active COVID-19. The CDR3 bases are TGTGCCAGCAGAGGGGACAGGGCCTCTGGCTACACCTTC. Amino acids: CASRGDRASGYTF.